These T cell receptor beta chains were read from a single sample in a study of blood T cell repertoires in COVID-19. Sequencing was performed with immunoSEQ multiplex PCR; in TCRdb, only in-frame clones are kept and a portion is missing. The sample has more than 300,000 clones, more than 75% seen once. Specimen: PBMCs or T cells enriched from blood (not recorded which). These receptors were obtained from a woman under 30 who had recovered from COVID-19. The CDR3 runs from the conserved cysteine through the conserved F or W.

j_gene: TRBJ1-4
v_gene: TRBV6-5
CDR3aa: CASSYSFQGSREKLFF

j_gene: TRBJ2-2
v_gene: TRBV4-2
CDR3aa: CASSQLASTGELFF

j_gene: TRBJ2-5
v_gene: TRBV29-1
CDR3aa: CSAGTGQETQYF

j_gene: TRBJ1-6
v_gene: TRBV9
CDR3aa: CASSLGGMSSYNSPLHF

j_gene: TRBJ1-4
v_gene: TRBV28
CDR3aa: CASTYRQGLREKLFF

j_gene: TRBJ1-2
v_gene: TRBV5-1
CDR3aa: CASSGTGQGTINYGYTF

j_gene: TRBJ1-2
v_gene: TRBV5-4
CDR3aa: CASSLEAGGYGYTF

j_gene: TRBJ1-2
v_gene: TRBV28
CDR3aa: CASSRYGTHYGYTF

j_gene: TRBJ1-4
v_gene: TRBV19
CDR3aa: CAVLAGDRREKLFF

j_gene: TRBJ2-5
v_gene: TRBV29-1
CDR3aa: CSVAGFQETQYF

j_gene: TRBJ1-1
v_gene: TRBV2
CDR3aa: CASSPRGGGGTEAFF

j_gene: TRBJ2-1
v_gene: TRBV19
CDR3aa: CASRDRVNEQFF

j_gene: TRBJ1-2
v_gene: TRBV6-5
CDR3aa: CASSFGTGRGYTF

j_gene: TRBJ1-5
v_gene: TRBV30
CDR3aa: CAWSVGTGVGQPQHF